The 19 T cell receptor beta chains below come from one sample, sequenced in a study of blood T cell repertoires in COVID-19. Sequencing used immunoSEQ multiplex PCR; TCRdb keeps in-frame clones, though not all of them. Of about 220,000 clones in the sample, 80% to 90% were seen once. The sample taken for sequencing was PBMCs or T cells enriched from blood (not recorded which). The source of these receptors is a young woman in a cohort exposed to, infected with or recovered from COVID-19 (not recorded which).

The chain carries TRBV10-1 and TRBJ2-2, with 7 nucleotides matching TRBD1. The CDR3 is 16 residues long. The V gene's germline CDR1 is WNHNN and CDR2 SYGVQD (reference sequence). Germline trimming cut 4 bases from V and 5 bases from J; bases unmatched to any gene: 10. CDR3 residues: CASSGSETGRTGELFF. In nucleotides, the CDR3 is TGCGCCAGCAGTGGGTCCGAGACAGGGCGAACCGGGGAGCTGTTTTTT.

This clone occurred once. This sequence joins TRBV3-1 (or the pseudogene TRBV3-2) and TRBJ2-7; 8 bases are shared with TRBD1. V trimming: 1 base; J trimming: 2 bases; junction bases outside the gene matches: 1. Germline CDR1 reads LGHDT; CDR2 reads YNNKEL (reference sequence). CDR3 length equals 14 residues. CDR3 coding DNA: TGTGCCAGCAGCCAAGGGACAGGGCCCTACGAGCAGTACTTC. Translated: CASSQGTGPYEQYF.

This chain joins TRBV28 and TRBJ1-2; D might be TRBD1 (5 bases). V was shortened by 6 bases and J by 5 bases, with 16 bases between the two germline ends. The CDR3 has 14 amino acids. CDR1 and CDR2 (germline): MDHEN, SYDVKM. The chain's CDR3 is CASSTQGSVYGYTF. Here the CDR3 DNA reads TGTGCCAGCAGCACCCAGGGTTCTGTTTATGGCTACACCTTC.

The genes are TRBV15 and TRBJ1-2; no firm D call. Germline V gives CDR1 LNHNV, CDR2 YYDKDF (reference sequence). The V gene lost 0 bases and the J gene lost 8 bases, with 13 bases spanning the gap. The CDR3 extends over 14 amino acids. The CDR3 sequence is CATSRDLHQVGYTF. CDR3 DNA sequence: TGTGCCACCAGCAGAGATCTGCATCAGGTGGGCTACACCTTC.

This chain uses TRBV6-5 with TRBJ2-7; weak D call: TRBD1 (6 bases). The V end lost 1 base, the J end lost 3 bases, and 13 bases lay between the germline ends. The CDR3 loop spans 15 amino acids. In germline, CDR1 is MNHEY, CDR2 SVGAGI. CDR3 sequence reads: CASSYLGPQGYEQYF. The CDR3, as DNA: TGTGCCAGCAGTTACTTGGGACCACAGGGCTACGAGCAGTACTTC.

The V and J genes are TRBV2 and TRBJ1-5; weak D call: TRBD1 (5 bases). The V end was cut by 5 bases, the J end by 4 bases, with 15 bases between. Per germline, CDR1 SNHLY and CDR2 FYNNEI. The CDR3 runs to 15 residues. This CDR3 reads CASSTSQGFNQPQHF. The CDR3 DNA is TGTGCCAGCAGTACCTCTCAGGGATTTAATCAGCCCCAGCATTTT.

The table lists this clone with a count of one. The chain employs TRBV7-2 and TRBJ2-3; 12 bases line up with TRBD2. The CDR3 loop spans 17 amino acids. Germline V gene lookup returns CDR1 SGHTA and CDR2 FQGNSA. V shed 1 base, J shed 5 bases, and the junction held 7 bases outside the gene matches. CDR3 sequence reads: CASSLEASGGAEDTQYF. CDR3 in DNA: TGTGCCAGCAGCTTAGAGGCTAGCGGGGGGGCCGAAGATACGCAGTATTTT.

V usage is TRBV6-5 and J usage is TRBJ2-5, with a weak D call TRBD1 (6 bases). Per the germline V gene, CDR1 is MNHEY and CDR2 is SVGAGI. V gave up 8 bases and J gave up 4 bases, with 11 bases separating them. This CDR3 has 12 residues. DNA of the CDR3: TGTGCCAGCCAGGGGCACCGAGAGACCCAGTACTTC. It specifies CASQGHRETQYF.

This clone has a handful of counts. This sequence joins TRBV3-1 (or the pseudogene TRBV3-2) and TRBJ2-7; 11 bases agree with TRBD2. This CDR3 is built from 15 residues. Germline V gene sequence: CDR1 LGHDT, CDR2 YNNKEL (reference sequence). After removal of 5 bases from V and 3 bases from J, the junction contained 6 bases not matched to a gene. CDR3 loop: CASSTRLAGSYEQYF. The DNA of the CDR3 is TGTGCCAGCAGCACACGACTAGCGGGGAGCTACGAGCAGTACTTC.

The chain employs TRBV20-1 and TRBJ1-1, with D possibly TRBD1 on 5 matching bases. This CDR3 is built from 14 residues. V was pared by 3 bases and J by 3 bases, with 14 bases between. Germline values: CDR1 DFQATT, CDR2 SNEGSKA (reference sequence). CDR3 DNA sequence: TGCAGTGCTAGTCTTCAGGGTTGGGACACTGAAGCTTTCTTT. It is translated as CSASLQGWDTEAFF.

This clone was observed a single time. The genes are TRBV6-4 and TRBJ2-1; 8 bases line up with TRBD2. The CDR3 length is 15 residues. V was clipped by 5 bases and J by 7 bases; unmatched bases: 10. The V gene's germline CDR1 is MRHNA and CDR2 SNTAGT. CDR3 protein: CASSPIAGMANEQFF. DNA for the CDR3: TGTGCCAGCAGTCCAATAGCGGGAATGGCTAATGAGCAGTTCTTC.

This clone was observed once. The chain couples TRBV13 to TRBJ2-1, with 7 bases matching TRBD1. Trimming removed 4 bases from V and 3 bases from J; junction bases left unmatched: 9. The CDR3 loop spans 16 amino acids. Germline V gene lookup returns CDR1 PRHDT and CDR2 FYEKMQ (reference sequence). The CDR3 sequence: CASSSEATGLYNEQFF. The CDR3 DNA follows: TGTGCCAGCAGCTCAGAGGCGACAGGGCTCTACAATGAGCAGTTCTTC.

CDR3 protein: CASSLDPRDSDTEAFF. As DNA, the CDR3 is TGCGCCAGCAGCTTGGACCCTAGGGACAGCGACACTGAAGCTTTCTTT. This sequence joins TRBV5-1 and TRBJ1-1; TRBD1 agrees at 7 bases. The CDR3 sequence is 16 residues long. Per the germline V gene, CDR1 is SGHRS and CDR2 is YFSETQ. The trim removed 0 bases at V and 3 bases at J, leaving 8 bases unmatched.

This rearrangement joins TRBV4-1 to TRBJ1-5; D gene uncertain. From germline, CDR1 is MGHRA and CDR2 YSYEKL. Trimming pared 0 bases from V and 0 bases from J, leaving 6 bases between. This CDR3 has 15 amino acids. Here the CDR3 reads CASSQDRYSNQPQHF. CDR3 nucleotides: TGCGCCAGCAGCCAAGATCGCTATAGCAATCAGCCCCAGCATTTT.

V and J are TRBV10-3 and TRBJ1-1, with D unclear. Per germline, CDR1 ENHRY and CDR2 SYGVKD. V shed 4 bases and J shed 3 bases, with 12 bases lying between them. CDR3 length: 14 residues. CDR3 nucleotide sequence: TGTGCCATCAGTGTATGGGGAGCTGACACTGAAGCTTTCTTT. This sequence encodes CAISVWGADTEAFF.

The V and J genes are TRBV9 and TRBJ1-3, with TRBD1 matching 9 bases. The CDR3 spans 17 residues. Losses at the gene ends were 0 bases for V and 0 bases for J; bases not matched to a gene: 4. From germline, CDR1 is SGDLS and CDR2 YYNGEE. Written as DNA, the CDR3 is TGTGCCAGCAGCGTAGAGGGACAGGGATCCTCTGGAAACACCATATATTTT. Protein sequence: CASSVEGQGSSGNTIYF.

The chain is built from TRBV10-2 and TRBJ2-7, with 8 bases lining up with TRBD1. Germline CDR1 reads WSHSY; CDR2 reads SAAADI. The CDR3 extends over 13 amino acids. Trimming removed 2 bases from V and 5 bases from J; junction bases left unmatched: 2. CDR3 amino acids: CASSEDRGDEQYF. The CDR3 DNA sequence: TGCGCCAGCAGTGAGGACAGGGGTGACGAGCAGTACTTC.

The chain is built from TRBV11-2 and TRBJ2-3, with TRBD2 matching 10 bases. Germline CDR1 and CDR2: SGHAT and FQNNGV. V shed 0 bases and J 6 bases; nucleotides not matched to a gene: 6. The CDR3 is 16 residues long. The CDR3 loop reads CASSLEASGSLDTQYF. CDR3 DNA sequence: TGTGCCAGCAGCTTAGAGGCTAGCGGGAGCTTGGATACGCAGTATTTT.

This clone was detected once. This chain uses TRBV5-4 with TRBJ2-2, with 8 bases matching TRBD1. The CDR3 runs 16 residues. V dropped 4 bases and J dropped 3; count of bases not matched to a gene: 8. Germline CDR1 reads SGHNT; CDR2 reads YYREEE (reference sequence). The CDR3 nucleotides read TGTGCCAGCAGCAAAAACAGGGGGGCGGACACCGGGGAGCTGTTTTTT. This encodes CASSKNRGADTGELFF.